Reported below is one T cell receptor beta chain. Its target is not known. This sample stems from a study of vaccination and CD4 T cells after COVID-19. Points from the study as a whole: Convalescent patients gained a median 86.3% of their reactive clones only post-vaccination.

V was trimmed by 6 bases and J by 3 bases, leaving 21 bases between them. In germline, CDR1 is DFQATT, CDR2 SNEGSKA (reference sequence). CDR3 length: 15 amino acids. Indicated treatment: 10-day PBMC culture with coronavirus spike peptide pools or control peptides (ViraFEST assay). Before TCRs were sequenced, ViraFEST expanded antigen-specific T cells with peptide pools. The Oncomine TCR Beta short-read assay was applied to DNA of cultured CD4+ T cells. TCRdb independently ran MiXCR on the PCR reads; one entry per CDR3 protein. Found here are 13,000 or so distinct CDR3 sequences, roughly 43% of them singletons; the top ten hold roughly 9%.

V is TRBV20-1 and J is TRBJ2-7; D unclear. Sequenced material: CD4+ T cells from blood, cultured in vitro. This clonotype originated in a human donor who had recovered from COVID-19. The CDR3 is CSATRPGLLYYEQYF. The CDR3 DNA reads TGCAGTGCCACGAGGCCGGGTCTCCTCTACTACGAGCAGTACTTC.